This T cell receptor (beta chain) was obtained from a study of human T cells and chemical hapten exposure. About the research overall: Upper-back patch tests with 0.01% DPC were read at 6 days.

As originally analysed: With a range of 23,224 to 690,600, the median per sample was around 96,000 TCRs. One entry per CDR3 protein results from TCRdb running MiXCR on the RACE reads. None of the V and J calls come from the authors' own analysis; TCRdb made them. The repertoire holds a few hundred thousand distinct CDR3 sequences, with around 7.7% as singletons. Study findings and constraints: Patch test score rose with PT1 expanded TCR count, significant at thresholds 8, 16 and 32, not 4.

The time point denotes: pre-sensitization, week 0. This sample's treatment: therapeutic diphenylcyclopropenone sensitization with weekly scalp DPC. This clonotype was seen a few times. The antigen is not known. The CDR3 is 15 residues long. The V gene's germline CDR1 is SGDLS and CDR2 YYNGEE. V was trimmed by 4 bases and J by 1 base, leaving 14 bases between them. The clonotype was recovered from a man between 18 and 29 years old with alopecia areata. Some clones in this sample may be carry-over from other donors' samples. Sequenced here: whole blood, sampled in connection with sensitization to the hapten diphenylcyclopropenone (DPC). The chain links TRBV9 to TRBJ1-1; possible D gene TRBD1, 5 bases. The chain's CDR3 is CASSRGEGPNTEAFF. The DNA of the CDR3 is TGTGCCAGCAGCCGTGGAGAGGGGCCGAACACTGAAGCTTTCTTT.